One and the same sample provided the 5 T cell receptor beta chains below, sequenced in a study of Graves' ophthalmopathy and Graves' hyperthyroidism. Using RNA transcripts, the TCR beta CDR3 regions were amplified. RT-PCR with HTBI primers came first, then second-round multiplex PCR. MiXCR, applied by TCRdb to the multiplex PCR reads, yields one record per CDR3 protein. The table records under 350,000 distinct CDR3 sequences, roughly 16% of them present only once. Sequencing was performed on peripheral blood. The receptors were gathered from an adult man with Graves' ophthalmopathy.

This clonotype was detected ten times or more. This chain connects TRBV6-5 to TRBJ1-5; D is possibly TRBD1 (5 bases). V was clipped by 6 bases and J by 6 bases, with 18 bases between them. Germline values: CDR1 MNHEY, CDR2 SVGAGI. This CDR3 has 15 residues. CDR3 region: CASRGGGSGRQPQHF. The DNA of the CDR3 is TGTGCCAGCAGGGGGGGGGGGTCAGGGCGTCAGCCCCAGCATTTT.

This clonotype was recorded at least ten times. CDR3 protein: CSASGSFYGYTF. CDR3 nucleotides: TGCAGTGCTAGTGGCAGCTTCTATGGCTACACCTTC. This sequence joins TRBV20-1 and TRBJ1-2, with unresolved D. The CDR3 length is 12 residues. Germline values: CDR1 DFQATT, CDR2 SNEGSKA (reference sequence). Trimming removed 3 bases from V and 4 bases from J, with 9 bases in between.

This clonotype appeared many times. One end of the junction fails to match germline, which may point to a read error. The chain links TRBV27 to TRBJ2-3; 7 bases map to TRBD2. Germline V gene data show CDR1 as MNHEY and CDR2 as SMNVEV (reference sequence). This CDR3 comprises 12 residues. CDR3 residues: CASSSQRDMQYF. As DNA, the CDR3 is TGTGCCAGCAGTTCCCAGCGGGATATGCAGTATTTT.

About this clonotype: Since a much larger clone is just one base distant, this may be a read error. The genes are TRBV30 and TRBJ1-2; no definite D call. This CDR3 region has 11 residues. Germline V CDR1 and CDR2: GTSNPN, SVGIG (reference sequence). Trimming stripped 4 bases from V and 8 bases from J, with 11 bases between. For the CDR3, the DNA is TGTGCCTGGACCATTCCCTGGGGCTACACCTTC. Its translation is CAWTIPWGYTF.

The table lists this clonotype with many counts. CDR3 nucleotide sequence: TGTGCCAGTAGTACCCGACGGCATAGCAATCAGCCCCAGCATTTT. It translates to CASSTRRHSNQPQHF. The chain has TRBV19 and TRBJ1-5; the D is unclear. This CDR3 has 15 amino acids. Trimming left V 4 bases short and J 0 bases short, with 10 bases between. The germline V gene encodes CDR1 LNHDA and CDR2 SQIVND (reference sequence).